This T cell receptor beta chain derives from a study of radiotherapy plus CTLA-4 blockade in lung cancer. Produced via immunoSEQ multiplex PCR; TCRdb's table is partial and in-frame only. The sample lists over 80,000 clones, 83% occurring once. The V end was cut by 4 bases, the J end by 11 bases, with 21 bases between. Germline V gives CDR1 SEHNR, CDR2 FQNEAQ (reference sequence). The CDR3 has 15 residues. This TCR was sampled from a human donor with non-small cell lung cancer who had stable disease on radiotherapy plus ipilimumab. The V gene is TRBV7-9, the J gene TRBJ1-5; TRBD1 is a possible D gene (6 bases). Sequencing used peripheral blood, obtained from a patient treated with radiotherapy plus ipilimumab. CDR3 sequence: CASSSQGKGVPTQHF. The CDR3 region has the DNA TGTGCCAGCAGCTCACAGGGAAAGGGGGTTCCGACCCAGCATTTT.